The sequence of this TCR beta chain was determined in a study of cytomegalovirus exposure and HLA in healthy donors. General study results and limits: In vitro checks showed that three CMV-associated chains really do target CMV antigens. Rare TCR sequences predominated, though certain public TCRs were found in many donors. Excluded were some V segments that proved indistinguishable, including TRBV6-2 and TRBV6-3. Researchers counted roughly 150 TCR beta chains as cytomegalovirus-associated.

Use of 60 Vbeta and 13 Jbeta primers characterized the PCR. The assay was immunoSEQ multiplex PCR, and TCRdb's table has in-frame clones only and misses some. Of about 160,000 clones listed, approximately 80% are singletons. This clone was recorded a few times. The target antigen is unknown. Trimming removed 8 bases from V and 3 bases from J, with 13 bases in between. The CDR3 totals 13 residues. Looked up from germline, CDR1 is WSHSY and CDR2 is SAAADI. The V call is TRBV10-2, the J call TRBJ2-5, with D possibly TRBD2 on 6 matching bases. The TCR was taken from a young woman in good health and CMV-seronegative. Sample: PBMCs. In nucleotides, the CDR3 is TGCGCCAGCCGGGGGTGGGCAGAAGAGACCCAGTACTTC. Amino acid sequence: CASRGWAEETQYF.